Presented here are 26 T cell receptor beta chains from one specimen sequenced in a study of STAT5B mutations in CD4+ large granular lymphocyte leukemia. Method: immunoSEQ multiplex PCR; TCRdb's copy keeps in-frame clones and lacks some. The table shows about 29,000 clones, with under 85% occurring only once. What was sequenced was CD4+ T cells from blood buffy coats. These receptors came from a human donor in good health.

V and J are TRBV7-2 and TRBJ2-5; D is ambiguous. This CDR3 is 15 amino acids long. The germline V gene has CDR1 SGHTA and CDR2 FQGNSA. V dropped 5 bases and J dropped 0 bases, with 13 bases sitting between them. CDR3 bases: TGTGCCAGCAGCAGGCGATCACAGAACCAAGAGACCCAGTACTTC. This encodes CASSRRSQNQETQYF.

V usage is TRBV5-1 and J usage is TRBJ2-2; 9 nucleotides agree with TRBD1. After removal of 4 bases from V and 3 bases from J, the junction contained 4 bases not matched to a gene. CDR3 length equals 15 residues. CDR1 and CDR2 from the germline V gene are SGHRS and YFSETQ. The CDR3 nucleotides are TGCGCCAGCAGCCGGGACAGGGCGGACACCGGGGAGCTGTTTTTT. This encodes CASSRDRADTGELFF.

The chain has TRBV5-1 and TRBJ2-1, with 10 bases lining up with TRBD2. CDR1 and CDR2 from the germline V gene are SGHRS and YFSETQ. With V trimmed by 3 bases and J by 1 base, 10 bases remained unmatched. CDR3 length: 18 residues. The CDR3 DNA sequence: TGCGCCAGCAGCTCAGCCCCCGGGACTAGCGTATCCTACAATGAGCAGTTCTTC. The encoded protein is CASSSAPGTSVSYNEQFF.

The rearrangement links TRBV15 to TRBJ2-4; 8 positions match TRBD2. From germline, CDR1 is LNHNV and CDR2 YYDKDF (reference sequence). V dropped 0 bases and J dropped 0; count of bases not matched to a gene: 7. This CDR3 region has 18 residues. The CDR3 loop is CATSRDVGGDIAKNIQYF. The CDR3 bases are TGTGCCACCAGCAGAGATGTCGGGGGGGATATAGCCAAAAACATTCAGTACTTC.

This clone was detected a few times. The rearrangement links TRBV4-3 to TRBJ1-1; no clear D. CDR3 length: 17 amino acids. Per germline, CDR1 LGHNA and CDR2 YSLEER. With 0 bases removed from V and 4 bases from J, the gap between germline ends came to 18 bases. The DNA of the CDR3 is TGCGCCAGCAGCCAAGAGTTGGGCTCCTGGAGCGGCACTGAAGCTTTCTTT. Translation: CASSQELGSWSGTEAFF.

The chain has TRBV6-1 and TRBJ1-5; D not resolved. Germline lookup yields CDR1 MNHNS and CDR2 SASEGT. This CDR3 spans 15 amino acids. Trimming took off 1 base at V and 4 bases at J, with 11 bases between the two ends. The CDR3 nucleotides read TGTGCCAGCAGTGAAGGACGGGTCGGGAATCAGCCCCAGCATTTT. This sequence encodes CASSEGRVGNQPQHF.

This chain connects TRBV29-1 to TRBJ1-5; 9 bases align to TRBD1. Trimming at V came to 6 bases and at J to 4 bases, leaving 1 base not matched to a gene. Germline V gives CDR1 SQVTM, CDR2 ANQGSEA. The CDR3 has 12 amino acids. CDR3 residues: CSVGTGNQPQHF. Written as DNA, the CDR3 is TGCAGCGTGGGGACAGGGAATCAGCCCCAGCATTTT.

V and J are TRBV7-2 and TRBJ2-5, with 11 bases identical to TRBD2. Trimming removed 5 bases from V and 4 bases from J; junction bases left unmatched: 6. The CDR3 totals 15 residues. The germline CDR1 and CDR2 sequences are SGHTA and FQGNSA. For the CDR3, the DNA is TGTGCCAGCAGCGTTACTAGCGGGGGACGAGAGACCCAGTACTTC. It encodes CASSVTSGGRETQYF.

Only a few counts were recorded for this clone. The chain recombines TRBV5-1 with TRBJ1-6, with 10 bases fitting TRBD1. The CDR3 loop spans 14 amino acids. The ends lost 4 bases at V and 9 bases at J; junction bases unmatched: 4. Germline V CDR1 and CDR2: SGHRS, YFSETQ. CDR3 region: CASSLGTGVSPLHF. The CDR3 nucleotides are TGCGCCAGCAGCCTCGGGACAGGGGTTTCACCCCTCCACTTT.

The genes are TRBV2 and TRBJ2-3; D may be TRBD1 or TRBD2 (5 bases each). V shed 6 bases and J shed 6 bases, with 19 bases lying between them. The length of the CDR3 is 15 residues. Germline loops: CDR1 SNHLY, CDR2 FYNNEI. The CDR3 nucleotides read TGTGCCAGCAGGGACTCCGGGGCCCATCACGATACGCAGTATTTT. It translates to CASRDSGAHHDTQYF. Filled out from reference TRBV2 and TRBJ2-3, the complete variable domain reads EPEVTQTPSHQVTQMGQEVILRCVPISNHLYFYWYRQILGQKVEFLVSFYNNEISEKSEIFDDQFSVERPDGSNFTLKIRSTKLEDSAMYFCASRDSGAHHDTQYFGPGTRLTVL.

This clone has a single count. The rearrangement joins TRBV2 to TRBJ1-2; tentatively, D is TRBD1 (6 bases). This CDR3 has 15 residues. V lost 1 base and J lost 2, with 11 bases in between. In germline, CDR1 is SNHLY, CDR2 FYNNEI. The CDR3 nucleotides are TGTGCCAGCAGTGAAGAAAGGGGGGCCAACTATGGCTACACCTTC. Its protein is CASSEERGANYGYTF. Full variable domain (rest looked up from reference TRBV2 and TRBJ1-2): EPEVTQTPSHQVTQMGQEVILRCVPISNHLYFYWYRQILGQKVEFLVSFYNNEISEKSEIFDDQFSVERPDGSNFTLKIRSTKLEDSAMYFCASSEERGANYGYTFGSGTRLTVV.

The chain uses TRBV6-5 and TRBJ1-2, with D perhaps TRBD1 (6 bases). The germline V gene encodes CDR1 MNHEY and CDR2 SVGAGI. Between the trimmed V and J ends, which lost 6 bases and 6 bases, there was a span of 14 bases. The length of the CDR3 is 13 residues. CDR3 nucleotides: TGTGCCAGCAGCTACGGGGGGCGGAATGGCTACACCTTC. It is translated as CASSYGGRNGYTF.

V and J are TRBV6-1 and TRBJ2-5; D not resolved. This CDR3 has 14 residues. Germline-derived CDR1 and CDR2 are MNHNS and SASEGT. Trimming shortened V by 3 bases and J by 5 bases, and 13 bases separated the two germline ends. The CDR3 reads CASSESGLWETQYF. CDR3 sequence (DNA): TGTGCCAGCAGTGAGTCCGGGCTTTGGGAGACCCAGTACTTC.

The chain recombines TRBV28 with TRBJ2-7; either TRBD1 or TRBD2 may fit D (6 bases each). V was clipped by 5 bases and J by 7 bases, with 18 bases between them. The CDR3 spans 14 residues. Germline V gene data show CDR1 as MDHEN and CDR2 as SYDVKM. The CDR3 protein is CASSGGRQVQEQYV. Written as DNA, the CDR3 is TGTGCCAGCAGTGGGGGGAGACAGGTCCAAGAGCAGTACGTC.

This chain uses TRBV28 with TRBJ1-2, with D perhaps TRBD1 (5 bases). The CDR3 length is 12 residues. Trimming stripped 11 bases from V and 6 bases from J, with 16 bases between. The germline V gene has CDR1 MDHEN and CDR2 SYDVKM. The DNA of the CDR3 is TGTGCCGTTGGGGGGGGAGGGAATGGCTACACCTTC. Protein: CAVGGGGNGYTF.

The chain carries TRBV6-5 and TRBJ2-5; 8 bases map to TRBD1. J lost 5 bases, V lost 5 bases, and 10 bases had no gene match. The CDR3 sequence is 15 residues long. Per the germline V gene, CDR1 is MNHEY and CDR2 is SVGAGI. CDR3 amino acids: CASSVQGVLWETQYF. CDR3 DNA: TGTGCCAGCAGTGTACAGGGGGTGCTATGGGAGACCCAGTACTTC.

The V and J genes are TRBV11-3 and TRBJ2-1, with a weak D call TRBD2 (6 bases). CDR3 length: 15 residues. The ends were cut back, 8 bases at V and 3 bases at J, with 17 bases in the middle. CDR1 SGHNT and CDR2 YENEEA come from the germline V gene. The CDR3 coding sequence is TGTGCCAGCTCATCGGACCCGGGAGACTACAATGAGCAGTTCTTC. Amino acid sequence: CASSSDPGDYNEQFF.

This sequence joins TRBV29-1 and TRBJ2-1; 11 bases align to TRBD2. J was trimmed by 4 bases and V by 1 base; bases with no gene match: 9. Germline V gives CDR1 SQVTM, CDR2 ANQGSEA. The CDR3 has 17 amino acids. This CDR3 reads CSVEGGTSGGHYNEQFF. DNA for the CDR3: TGCAGCGTTGAAGGTGGAACTAGCGGGGGCCATTACAATGAGCAGTTCTTC.

This chain connects TRBV5-6 to TRBJ2-7; D is tentatively TRBD1 or TRBD2 (6 bases each). Trimming left V 2 bases short and J 4 bases short, with 13 bases between. This CDR3 comprises 14 residues. Germline-derived CDR1 and CDR2 are SGHDT and YYEEEE. DNA of the CDR3: TGTGCCAGCAGCTTCGGGGGCGGCAATTACGAGCAGTACTTC. Its protein product is CASSFGGGNYEQYF.

This clone was detected a few times. The V gene is TRBV10-1, the J gene TRBJ1-6, with TRBD1 as a possible D gene (5 bases). This CDR3 spans 14 amino acids. Deletions cut 3 bases from V and 10 bases from J, with 13 bases between. The germline CDR1 and CDR2 sequences are WNHNN and SYGVQD (reference sequence). CDR3 in amino acids: CASSEGRGRSPLHF. The CDR3 DNA reads TGCGCCAGCAGTGAAGGAAGGGGACGGTCACCCCTCCACTTT.

The chain couples TRBV6-4 to TRBJ2-7; D might be TRBD1 or TRBD2, each matching 5 bases. The CDR3 loop spans 12 amino acids. Trimming removed 8 bases at V and 0 bases at J, with 8 bases between. The germline V gene has CDR1 MRHNA and CDR2 SNTAGT. The CDR3 here is CASPGASYEQYV. The CDR3 DNA sequence: TGTGCCAGCCCCGGGGCCTCCTACGAGCAGTACGTC.

The chain combines TRBV2 with TRBJ2-2; D perhaps matches TRBD2 (6 bases). The CDR3 sequence is 14 residues long. The germline V gene has CDR1 SNHLY and CDR2 FYNNEI. Trimming pared 10 bases from V and 0 bases from J, leaving 12 bases between. The CDR3 bases are TGTGCCATCGGACTAATTACGAACACCGGGGAGCTGTTTTTT. Protein product: CAIGLITNTGELFF.

The chain recombines TRBV7-8 with TRBJ1-2; D perhaps matches TRBD1 (6 bases). V shed 4 bases and J shed 5 bases, with 11 bases lying between them. The CDR3 runs 13 residues. CDR1 SGHVS and CDR2 FQNEAQ come from the germline V gene. CDR3 nucleotides: TGTGCCAGCAGCTCCTTCGGACAGTATGGCTACACCTTC. Translated: CASSSFGQYGYTF.

This clone came up once. The gene calls are TRBV6-1 and TRBJ1-1; D is unclear. CDR1 MNHNS and CDR2 SASEGT come from the germline V gene. Trimming shortened V by 2 bases and J by 8 bases, and 15 bases separated the two germline ends. The CDR3 is made up of 14 amino acids. The CDR3 region has the DNA TGTGCCAGCAGTGAAAATTGGGGAGGCAGGGAAGCTTTCTTT. Its protein is CASSENWGGREAFF.

The V gene is TRBV11-2, the J gene TRBJ1-4; TRBD1 aligns across 7 bases. Germline V gene data show CDR1 as SGHAT and CDR2 as FQNNGV. The V gene end was trimmed by 0 bases and the J gene end by 7 bases; junction bases not matched to a gene: 5. This CDR3 has 15 residues. CDR3: CASSLEGQTGEKLFF. Written as DNA, the CDR3 is TGTGCCAGCAGCTTAGAGGGACAGACGGGTGAAAAACTGTTTTTT.

The genes are TRBV7-9 and TRBJ1-3, with D possibly being TRBD1 (5 bases). V was shortened by 2 bases and J by 3 bases, with 8 bases between the two germline ends. Germline CDR1 SEHNR, CDR2 FQNEAQ (reference sequence). The CDR3 has 14 residues. As DNA, the CDR3 is TGTGCCAGCAGCTTAACAGGCTATGGAAACACCATATATTTT. It specifies CASSLTGYGNTIYF.